This is a list of T cell receptor beta chains from one sample in a study of graft-versus-host responses after intestinal transplantation. TCRdb's table, derived via immunoSEQ multiplex PCR, lists solely in-frame clones and lacks some. The data contain approximately 71,000 clones, about 89% of them singletons. Antigens of these TCRs are unknown. The sequences come from unstimulated CD8+ T cells sorted from spleen or lymph node cells, collected before intestinal transplant. These receptor sequences come from a human donor who received an intestinal transplant. Each CDR3 is given with its conserved first and last residue. D genes are given only for firm matches. Not all rows give a size; the values are once, few, many and, for expanded clones, a class.

v_call: TRBV28
j_call: TRBJ2-7
d_call: TRBD2
clone_size: .
cdr3_aa: CASSLGGLAGVSYEQYF
cdr3_nt: TGTGCCAGCAGTTTGGGGGGACTAGCGGGTGTCTCATACGAGCAGTACTTC

v_call: TRBV27
j_call: TRBJ1-2
d_call: .
clone_size: .
cdr3_aa: CASSATSAAGAILGYTF
cdr3_nt: TGTGCCAGCAGTGCAACCTCCGCCGCGGGTGCTATTCTTGGCTACACCTTC

v_call: TRBV28
j_call: TRBJ1-1
d_call: TRBD1
clone_size: .
cdr3_aa: CASSSGTGGAFF
cdr3_nt: TGTGCCAGCAGCTCCGGGACAGGGGGTGCTTTCTTT

v_call: TRBV9
j_call: TRBJ1-2
d_call: .
clone_size: .
cdr3_aa: CASSVGGSYGYTF
cdr3_nt: TGTGCCAGCAGCGTAGGGGGCTCTTATGGCTACACCTTC

v_call: TRBV5-1
j_call: TRBJ1-1
d_call: TRBD1
clone_size: once
cdr3_aa: CASSLVPWTGTNTEAFF
cdr3_nt: TGCGCCAGCAGCTTGGTCCCCTGGACAGGGACGAACACTGAAGCTTTCTTT

v_call: TRBV4-1
j_call: TRBJ2-7
d_call: .
clone_size: .
cdr3_aa: CASSQQAPYEQYF
cdr3_nt: TGCGCCAGCAGCCAACAGGCCCCCTACGAGCAGTACTTC

v_call: TRBV2
j_call: TRBJ2-7
d_call: TRBD2
clone_size: .
cdr3_aa: CASSGTSSYEQYF
cdr3_nt: TGTGCCAGCAGCGGGACTAGCTCCTACGAGCAGTACTTC

v_call: TRBV4-2
j_call: TRBJ2-1
d_call: .
clone_size: .
cdr3_aa: CASSQRLGGRGFNEQFF
cdr3_nt: TGTGCCAGCAGCCAAAGATTGGGGGGTCGTGGTTTCAATGAGCAGTTCTTC

v_call: TRBV19
j_call: TRBJ2-2
d_call: TRBD2
clone_size: .
cdr3_aa: CASALAAGGTGELFF
cdr3_nt: TGTGCCAGTGCCCTGGCCGCGGGGGGCACCGGGGAGCTGTTTTTT

v_call: TRBV19
j_call: TRBJ1-5
d_call: .
clone_size: .
cdr3_aa: CASSAPLGGRPQHF
cdr3_nt: TGTGCCAGTAGTGCCCCCCTGGGAGGGCGGCCCCAGCATTTT

v_call: TRBV30
j_call: TRBJ1-1
d_call: .
clone_size: .
cdr3_aa: CAWSRGTEAFF
cdr3_nt: TGTGCCTGGAGCAGGGGAACTGAAGCTTTCTTT

v_call: TRBV4-1
j_call: TRBJ2-7
d_call: TRBD2
clone_size: .
cdr3_aa: CASSQVGLAGDYEQYF
cdr3_nt: TGCGCCAGCAGCCAAGTGGGACTAGCGGGAGACTACGAGCAGTACTTC

v_call: TRBV29-1
j_call: TRBJ1-1
d_call: TRBD1
clone_size: .
cdr3_aa: CSVEDTGTGGTEAFF
cdr3_nt: TGCAGCGTTGAAGACACCGGGACAGGGGGTACTGAAGCTTTCTTT

v_call: TRBV15
j_call: TRBJ1-1
d_call: .
clone_size: .
cdr3_aa: CATSSLQGMNTEAFF
cdr3_nt: TGTGCCACCAGCAGCTTACAGGGAATGAACACTGAAGCTTTCTTT

v_call: TRBV14
j_call: TRBJ2-7
d_call: .
clone_size: .
cdr3_aa: CASSPPRPGEQYF
cdr3_nt: TGTGCCAGCAGCCCTCCAAGGCCGGGCGAGCAGTACTTC

v_call: TRBV25-1
j_call: TRBJ2-3
d_call: .
clone_size: .
cdr3_aa: CASSTSPTDTQYF
cdr3_nt: TGTGCCAGCAGTACTAGCCCCACAGATACGCAGTATTTT

v_call: TRBV7-9
j_call: TRBJ2-7
d_call: .
clone_size: .
cdr3_aa: CASSYLEGFPGYEQYF
cdr3_nt: TGTGCCAGCAGCTACCTGGAGGGGTTTCCAGGCTACGAGCAGTACTTC

v_call: TRBV15
j_call: TRBJ1-5
d_call: TRBD1
clone_size: once
cdr3_aa: CATSSGVEGAGQPQHF
cdr3_nt: TGTGCCACCAGCAGCGGGGTGGAGGGGGCCGGACAGCCCCAGCATTTT

v_call: TRBV14
j_call: TRBJ2-5
d_call: TRBD1
clone_size: .
cdr3_aa: CASSPVTGWGETQYF
cdr3_nt: TGTGCCAGCAGCCCTGTGACAGGGTGGGGGGAGACCCAGTACTTC

v_call: TRBV19
j_call: TRBJ2-5
d_call: .
clone_size: once
cdr3_aa: CASSAIYWRRETQYF
cdr3_nt: TGTGCCAGTAGTGCTATATACTGGAGAAGAGAGACCCAGTACTTC

v_call: TRBV5-4
j_call: TRBJ2-4
d_call: TRBD1
clone_size: .
cdr3_aa: CASSIITGPTGVFGNIQYF
cdr3_nt: TGTGCCAGCAGCATAATTACGGGGCCGACAGGGGTTTTTGGAAACATTCAGTACTTC

v_call: TRBV14
j_call: TRBJ1-1
d_call: .
clone_size: once
cdr3_aa: CATSSTEAFF
cdr3_nt: TGTGCCACTTCGAGCACTGAAGCTTTCTTT

v_call: TRBV9
j_call: TRBJ1-6
d_call: TRBD1
clone_size: .
cdr3_aa: CASSAPGQAHSPLHF
cdr3_nt: TGTGCCAGCAGCGCTCCGGGACAGGCTCATTCACCCCTCCACTTT

v_call: TRBV11-1
j_call: TRBJ2-7
d_call: TRBD1
clone_size: .
cdr3_aa: CASSGRDRRFSDYEQYF
cdr3_nt: TGTGCCAGCAGCGGACGGGACAGGCGGTTCTCCGACTACGAGCAGTACTTC

v_call: TRBV5-4
j_call: TRBJ2-1
d_call: TRBD2
clone_size: .
cdr3_aa: CASSSVVAVGGNEQFF
cdr3_nt: TGTGCCAGCAGCTCCGTGGTAGCCGTGGGGGGGAATGAGCAGTTCTTC

v_call: TRBV6-1
j_call: TRBJ1-2
d_call: TRBD1
clone_size: .
cdr3_aa: CASSEGYSQGAIYYGYTF
cdr3_nt: TGTGCCAGCAGTGAAGGTTATAGCCAGGGGGCGATTTACTATGGCTACACCTTC

v_call: TRBV7-9
j_call: TRBJ2-7
d_call: TRBD1
clone_size: .
cdr3_aa: CASSQITGQGLLKSYEQYF
cdr3_nt: TGTGCCAGCAGCCAAATCACGGGACAGGGTCTTCTTAAGTCCTACGAGCAGTACTTC

v_call: TRBV9
j_call: TRBJ2-1
d_call: TRBD2
clone_size: .
cdr3_aa: CASSTPRGGGGNEQFF
cdr3_nt: TGTGCCAGCAGCACCCCTCGTGGCGGGGGAGGCAATGAGCAGTTCTTC

v_call: TRBV19
j_call: TRBJ2-7
d_call: TRBD2
clone_size: .
cdr3_aa: CASSPGGSGSYEQYF
cdr3_nt: TGTGCCAGTAGCCCCGGGGGTAGCGGGAGCTACGAGCAGTACTTC

v_call: TRBV27
j_call: TRBJ2-1
d_call: .
clone_size: once
cdr3_aa: CASSLPPRGEQFF
cdr3_nt: TGTGCCAGCAGTTTACCCCCCCGCGGTGAGCAGTTCTTC

v_call: TRBV6-1
j_call: TRBJ2-7
d_call: TRBD1
clone_size: .
cdr3_aa: CASSPRRDRDYEQYF
cdr3_nt: TGTGCCAGCAGCCCGAGGAGGGACAGGGACTACGAGCAGTACTTC

v_call: TRBV5-6
j_call: TRBJ2-1
d_call: .
clone_size: .
cdr3_aa: CASSQRQTELGYNEQFF
cdr3_nt: TGTGCCAGCAGCCAAAGACAGACGGAACTGGGGTACAATGAGCAGTTCTTC

v_call: TRBV4-1
j_call: TRBJ2-2
d_call: .
clone_size: once
cdr3_aa: CASSQDFGVLNTGELFF
cdr3_nt: TGCGCCAGCAGCCAAGATTTCGGGGTTCTCAACACCGGGGAGCTGTTTTTT

v_call: TRBV7-8
j_call: TRBJ1-1
d_call: .
clone_size: .
cdr3_aa: CASSLEFGGTEAFF
cdr3_nt: TGTGCCAGCAGCTTAGAATTCGGGGGCACTGAAGCTTTCTTT

v_call: TRBV10-2
j_call: TRBJ1-1
d_call: .
clone_size: .
cdr3_aa: CASRAPPERTEAFF
cdr3_nt: TGCGCCAGCAGGGCCCCCCCGGAGCGCACTGAAGCTTTCTTT

v_call: TRBV5-1
j_call: TRBJ2-6
d_call: .
clone_size: .
cdr3_aa: CASSFRQASSGANVLTF
cdr3_nt: TGCGCCAGCAGCTTTAGACAGGCCAGCTCTGGGGCCAACGTCCTGACTTTC

v_call: TRBV28
j_call: TRBJ1-3
d_call: .
clone_size: .
cdr3_aa: CASSSVPLGNTIYF
cdr3_nt: TGTGCCAGCAGTTCGGTACCGCTGGGAAACACCATATATTTT

v_call: TRBV10-1
j_call: TRBJ2-1
d_call: .
clone_size: .
cdr3_aa: CASSAVEGNNEQFF
cdr3_nt: TGCGCCAGCTCAGCGGTGGAGGGTAACAATGAGCAGTTCTTC

v_call: TRBV4-1
j_call: TRBJ2-7
d_call: .
clone_size: .
cdr3_aa: CASSQDLFTEDSYEQYF
cdr3_nt: TGCGCCAGCAGCCAAGATCTTTTCACAGAAGACTCCTACGAGCAGTACTTC

v_call: TRBV6-1
j_call: TRBJ1-2
d_call: .
clone_size: .
cdr3_aa: CASSDATGIITF
cdr3_nt: TGTGCCAGCAGTGACGCTACAGGGATCATCACCTTC

v_call: TRBV7-9
j_call: TRBJ2-7
d_call: .
clone_size: .
cdr3_aa: CASSHILAEVAEQYF
cdr3_nt: TGTGCCAGCAGCCATATTCTAGCTGAAGTCGCCGAGCAGTACTTC

v_call: TRBV7-9
j_call: TRBJ1-2
d_call: TRBD1
clone_size: .
cdr3_aa: CASSPPTGKGYGYTF
cdr3_nt: TGTGCCAGCAGCCCACCGACAGGGAAGGGGTATGGCTACACCTTC

v_call: TRBV27
j_call: TRBJ2-7
d_call: .
clone_size: .
cdr3_aa: CASSLTGNEQYF
cdr3_nt: TGTGCCAGCAGTTTAACAGGGAACGAGCAGTACTTC

v_call: TRBV11-2
j_call: TRBJ2-7
d_call: .
clone_size: .
cdr3_aa: CASSPHRPSYEQYF
cdr3_nt: TGTGCCAGCAGCCCCCACAGGCCTTCCTACGAGCAGTACTTC

v_call: TRBV6-5
j_call: TRBJ1-3
d_call: .
clone_size: .
cdr3_aa: CASSLVGGYGNTIYF
cdr3_nt: TGTGCCAGCAGTTTGGTAGGGGGTTACGGAAACACCATATATTTT

v_call: TRBV9
j_call: TRBJ2-1
d_call: .
clone_size: .
cdr3_aa: CASSVVTTYNEQFF
cdr3_nt: TGTGCCAGCAGCGTAGTCACTACCTACAATGAGCAGTTCTTC

v_call: TRBV28
j_call: TRBJ2-7
d_call: TRBD2
clone_size: .
cdr3_aa: CASSPPGGSYEQYF
cdr3_nt: TGTGCCAGCAGTCCCCCGGGGGGCTCCTACGAGCAGTACTTC

v_call: TRBV15
j_call: TRBJ1-5
d_call: .
clone_size: .
cdr3_aa: CATSWGGGSRPQHF
cdr3_nt: TGTGCCACCAGCTGGGGCGGGGGGTCGCGTCCCCAGCATTTT

v_call: TRBV5-1
j_call: TRBJ2-5
d_call: .
clone_size: .
cdr3_aa: CASSGAPEETQYF
cdr3_nt: TGCGCCAGCAGCGGGGCCCCGGAAGAGACCCAGTACTTC

v_call: TRBV9
j_call: TRBJ2-7
d_call: .
clone_size: .
cdr3_aa: CASSPIPGDLYEQYF
cdr3_nt: TGTGCCAGCAGTCCCATTCCGGGGGATCTCTACGAGCAGTACTTC

v_call: TRBV9
j_call: TRBJ2-5
d_call: TRBD2
clone_size: .
cdr3_aa: CASSPRGGLETQYF
cdr3_nt: TGTGCCAGCAGCCCACGCGGGGGGCTAGAGACCCAGTACTTC

v_call: TRBV6-1
j_call: TRBJ2-7
d_call: TRBD2
clone_size: once
cdr3_aa: CASSVAGTSGHEQYF
cdr3_nt: TGTGCCAGCAGTGTCGCCGGGACTAGCGGCCACGAGCAGTACTTC

v_call: TRBV9
j_call: TRBJ2-5
d_call: .
clone_size: .
cdr3_aa: CASSVDGGQETQYF
cdr3_nt: TGTGCCAGCAGCGTAGATGGCGGACAAGAGACCCAGTACTTC

v_call: TRBV28
j_call: TRBJ1-2
d_call: .
clone_size: .
cdr3_aa: CASSPETVYGYTF
cdr3_nt: TGTGCCAGCAGTCCAGAGACAGTCTATGGCTACACCTTC

v_call: TRBV5-1
j_call: TRBJ2-7
d_call: .
clone_size: .
cdr3_aa: CASSFGLDYEQYF
cdr3_nt: TGCGCCAGCAGCTTCGGTCTCGACTACGAGCAGTACTTC

v_call: TRBV5-1
j_call: TRBJ2-5
d_call: .
clone_size: .
cdr3_aa: CASSLRGGTQETQYF
cdr3_nt: TGCGCCAGCAGCTTGAGGGGGGGAACCCAAGAGACCCAGTACTTC

v_call: TRBV6-1
j_call: TRBJ1-2
d_call: .
clone_size: .
cdr3_aa: CASLYGVDYGYTF
cdr3_nt: TGTGCCAGCCTTTATGGAGTCGACTATGGCTACACCTTC

v_call: TRBV25-1
j_call: TRBJ2-5
d_call: TRBD1
clone_size: .
cdr3_aa: CASSEPQQGKETQYF
cdr3_nt: TGTGCCAGCAGTGAACCTCAACAGGGGAAAGAGACCCAGTACTTC

v_call: TRBV30
j_call: TRBJ1-2
d_call: .
clone_size: .
cdr3_aa: CAWSAGNYGYTF
cdr3_nt: TGTGCCTGGAGCGCCGGGAACTATGGCTACACCTTC